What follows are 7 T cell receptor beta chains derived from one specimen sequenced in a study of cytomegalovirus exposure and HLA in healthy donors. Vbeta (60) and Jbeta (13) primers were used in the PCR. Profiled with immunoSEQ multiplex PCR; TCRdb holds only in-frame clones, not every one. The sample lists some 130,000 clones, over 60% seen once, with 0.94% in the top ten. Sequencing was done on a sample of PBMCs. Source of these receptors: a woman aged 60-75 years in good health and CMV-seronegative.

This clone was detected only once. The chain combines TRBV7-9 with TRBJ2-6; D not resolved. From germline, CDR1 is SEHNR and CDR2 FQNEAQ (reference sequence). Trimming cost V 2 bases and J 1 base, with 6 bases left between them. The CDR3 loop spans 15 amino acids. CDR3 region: CASSLLVSGANVLTF. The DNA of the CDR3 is TGTGCCAGCAGCTTACTCGTATCTGGGGCCAACGTCCTGACTTTC.

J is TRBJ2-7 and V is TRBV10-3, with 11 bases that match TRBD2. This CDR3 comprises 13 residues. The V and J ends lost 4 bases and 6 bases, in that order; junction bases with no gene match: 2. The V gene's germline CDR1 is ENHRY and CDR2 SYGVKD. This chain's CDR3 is CAISGLAGGEQYF. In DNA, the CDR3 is TGTGCCATCAGTGGCCTAGCGGGAGGCGAGCAGTACTTC.

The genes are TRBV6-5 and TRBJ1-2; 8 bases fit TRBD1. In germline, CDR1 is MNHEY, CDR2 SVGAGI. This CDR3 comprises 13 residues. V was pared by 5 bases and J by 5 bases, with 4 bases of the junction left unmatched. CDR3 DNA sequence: TGTGCCAGCAGTCCGGACAGGGAATATGGCTACACCTTC. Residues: CASSPDREYGYTF.

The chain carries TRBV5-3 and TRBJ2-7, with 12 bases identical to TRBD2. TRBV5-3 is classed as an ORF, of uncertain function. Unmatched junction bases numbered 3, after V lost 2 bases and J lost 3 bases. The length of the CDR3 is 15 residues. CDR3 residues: CARSFGTSGLYEQYF. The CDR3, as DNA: TGTGCCAGAAGCTTCGGGACTAGCGGGCTCTACGAGCAGTACTTC.

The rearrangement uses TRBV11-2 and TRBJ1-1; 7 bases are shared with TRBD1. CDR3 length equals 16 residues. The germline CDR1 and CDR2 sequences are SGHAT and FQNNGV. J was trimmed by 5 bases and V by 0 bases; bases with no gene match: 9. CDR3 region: CASSLDRGLGGTEAFF. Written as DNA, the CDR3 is TGTGCCAGCAGCTTAGATAGGGGGCTGGGTGGGACTGAAGCTTTCTTT.

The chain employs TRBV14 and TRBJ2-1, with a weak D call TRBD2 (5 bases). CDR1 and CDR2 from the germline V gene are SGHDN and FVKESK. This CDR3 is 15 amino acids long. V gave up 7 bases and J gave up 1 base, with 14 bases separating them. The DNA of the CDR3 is TGTGCCAGCAACCCTATAGGAGGTTCCTACAATGAGCAGTTCTTC. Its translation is CASNPIGGSYNEQFF.

CDR3 in DNA: TGTGCCAGCAGCGCCGGGACAGGGCTAAATGAGCAGTTCTTC. Encoded protein: CASSAGTGLNEQFF. The chain carries TRBV9 and TRBJ2-1, with 9 nucleotides matching TRBD1. The germline CDR1 and CDR2 sequences are SGDLS and YYNGEE. CDR3 size: 14 residues. V lost 3 bases to trimming and J lost 7 bases; unmatched junction nucleotides: 5.